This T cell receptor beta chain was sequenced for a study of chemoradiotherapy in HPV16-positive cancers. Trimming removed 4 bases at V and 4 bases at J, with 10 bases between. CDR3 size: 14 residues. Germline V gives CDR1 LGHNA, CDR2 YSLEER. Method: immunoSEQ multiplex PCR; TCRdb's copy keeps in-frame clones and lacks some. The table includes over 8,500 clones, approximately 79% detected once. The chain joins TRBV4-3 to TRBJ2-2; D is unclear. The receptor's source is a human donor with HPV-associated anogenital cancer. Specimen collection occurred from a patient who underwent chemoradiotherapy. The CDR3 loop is CASSRSKGTGELFF. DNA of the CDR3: TGCGCCAGCAGCCGAAGTAAGGGCACCGGGGAGCTGTTTTTT.